Following are 20 T cell receptor beta chains from one sample sequenced in a study of blood T cells in healthy people across ages. The authors ran a second PCR of 7 to 11 cycles using a sample-barcoded 5' primer and a J-beta primer mix. Using its own MiXCR run on the 5' RACE reads, TCRdb lists one record per CDR3 protein. The repertoire holds about 800,000 distinct CDR3 sequences, around 25% seen once, with more than 3% in the top ten. This same sample was also part of a study on T cells of mothers and their children.

Sequencing was performed on blood. The receptors stem from a boy younger than 18 in good health.

This clonotype was seen a few times. The chain joins TRBV25-1 to TRBJ1-4; D not certain. Germline assignment: CDR1 MGHDK and CDR2 SYGVNS. V was pared by 10 bases and J by 7 bases, with 16 bases between. CDR3 length equals 13 residues. The CDR3 bases are TGTGCCACCTCCCAATGGAAGGGTGAAAAACTGTTTTTT. Its translation: CATSQWKGEKLFF.

This rearrangement joins TRBV12-3 or TRBV12-4 to TRBJ2-7, with 8 bases matching TRBD2. With V trimmed by 7 bases and J by 0 bases, 11 bases remained unmatched. The CDR3 is made up of 16 amino acids. CDR3 protein: CASTDGAGETSYEQYF. In DNA, the CDR3 is TGTGCCAGCACCGATGGAGCGGGAGAGACCTCCTACGAGCAGTACTTC.

This clonotype has just a few counts. The chain couples TRBV6-5 to TRBJ2-7; no reliable D call. The length of the CDR3 is 13 residues. Germline V gene sequence: CDR1 MNHEY, CDR2 SVGAGI. Trimming left V 2 bases short and J 3 bases short, with 8 bases between. DNA for the CDR3: TGTGCCAGCAGTTACGCCGGGTTCTACGAGCAGTACTTC. It yields the protein CASSYAGFYEQYF.

The sample holds a few counts of this clonotype. This chain connects TRBV19 to TRBJ2-7; TRBD2 agrees at 9 bases. After removal of 5 bases from V and 0 bases from J, the junction contained 5 bases not matched to a gene. This CDR3 has 15 residues. The germline CDR1 and CDR2 sequences are LNHDA and SQIVND (reference sequence). CDR3 DNA sequence: TGTGCCAGTAGTTCGGCTAGCGGGAACTCCTACGAGCAGTACTTC. Protein: CASSSASGNSYEQYF.

V is TRBV5-1 and J is TRBJ2-1; 11 positions match TRBD2. Matching the DNA end better, TRBJ2-7 makes the J call doubtful. This CDR3 spans 15 amino acids. CDR1 and CDR2 from the germline V gene are SGHRS and YFSETQ. DNA of the CDR3: TGCGCCAGCAGCTCCCTTACTAGCGGGAGTTACGAGCAGTACTTC. This gives the protein CASSSLTSGSYEQYF.

This clonotype was picked up a small number of times. The chain carries TRBV20-1 and TRBJ2-1, with a weak D call TRBD2 (6 bases). The J call may be mistaken, given a closer DNA end match to TRBJ2-7. The CDR3 spans 16 residues. Per germline, CDR1 DFQATT and CDR2 SNEGSKA (reference sequence). The CDR3 DNA reads TGCAGTGCTAGAGGTTATGGGCTAGCGCAAAACTACGAGCAGTACTTC. Protein sequence: CSARGYGLAQNYEQYF.

The rearrangement links TRBV20-1 to TRBJ2-7; maybe TRBD2 (5 bases). Germline loops: CDR1 DFQATT, CDR2 SNEGSKA (reference sequence). The CDR3 has 13 residues. V lost 6 bases, J lost 0 bases, and 12 bases lay in between. CDR3 DNA sequence: TGCAGTGCCCTTCAGGACTTCTCCTACGAGCAGTACTTC. This gives the protein CSALQDFSYEQYF.

This clonotype was counted only a few times. The chain couples TRBV7-9 to TRBJ2-5; D is unresolved. CDR3 length: 14 amino acids. V lost 3 bases, J lost 3 bases, and 11 bases lay in between. Looked up from germline, CDR1 is SEHNR and CDR2 is FQNEAQ (reference sequence). CDR3 loop: CASSFTGMEETQYF. Here the CDR3 DNA reads TGTGCCAGCAGCTTTACGGGCATGGAAGAGACCCAGTACTTC.

The V gene is TRBV29-1, the J gene TRBJ2-7; 11 nucleotides match TRBD1. Per the germline V gene, CDR1 is SQVTM and CDR2 is ANQGSEA. The V gene end was trimmed by 6 bases and the J gene end by 3 bases; junction bases not matched to a gene: 13. This CDR3 has 16 amino acids. The CDR3 DNA sequence: TGCAGCGTGGGTGGAACGCCCGGGACAGGGGGCTACGAGCAGTACTTC. This encodes CSVGGTPGTGGYEQYF.

This clonotype was seen a few times. The rearrangement joins TRBV9 to TRBJ2-7, with 9 bases identical to TRBD2. The CDR3 is 14 residues long. The ends lost 0 bases at V and 7 bases at J; junction bases unmatched: 5. Germline assignment: CDR1 SGDLS and CDR2 YYNGEE. The CDR3 region has the DNA TGTGCCAGCAGCGTAGGGGACGCGGGGGGGGAGCAGTACTTC. Amino acids: CASSVGDAGGEQYF.

This clonotype was observed a handful of times. This sequence joins TRBV28 and TRBJ1-2, with D possibly TRBD1 on 6 matching bases. The V gene's germline CDR1 is MDHEN and CDR2 SYDVKM. The length of the CDR3 is 14 residues. V was shortened by 5 bases and J by 3 bases, with 13 bases between the two germline ends. The CDR3 region is CASSPNQGHYGYTF. The CDR3, as DNA: TGTGCCAGCAGTCCCAACCAGGGGCACTATGGCTACACCTTC.

This clonotype was counted ten times or more. The chain joins TRBV6-6 to TRBJ1-2; D is uncertain. Germline V gives CDR1 MNHNY, CDR2 SVGAGI (reference sequence). CDR3 length: 15 amino acids. V dropped 5 bases and J dropped 5 bases, with 18 bases sitting between them. CDR3 nucleotides: TGTGCCAGCAGTCTGGCAGGCGTTGGATCTTATGGCTACACCTTC. As protein: CASSLAGVGSYGYTF.

The table lists this clonotype with a few counts. V and J are TRBV15 and TRBJ2-2, with 9 bases identical to TRBD2. Germline CDR1 LNHNV, CDR2 YYDKDF (reference sequence). This CDR3 comprises 16 residues. V lost 8 bases to trimming and J lost 4 bases; unmatched junction nucleotides: 11. The CDR3 region has the DNA TGTGCCACCCGATCAAGAGCGGGGGGCCTCACCGGGGAGCTGTTTTTT. It is translated as CATRSRAGGLTGELFF. The full variable domain, its missing parts supplied by reference TRBV15 and TRBJ2-2, is DAMVIQNPRYQVTQFGKPVTLSCSQTLNHNVMYWYQQKSSQAPKLLFHYYDKDFNNEADTPDNFQSRRPNTSFCFLDIRSPGLGDTAMYLCATRSRAGGLTGELFFGEGSRLTVL.

This clonotype was seen more than once but under ten times. This sequence joins TRBV5-1 and TRBJ2-1, with 10 bases lining up with TRBD2. V lost 0 bases and J lost 14; bases outside the gene matches: 8. Germline CDR1 SGHRS, CDR2 YFSETQ. The CDR3 loop spans 14 amino acids. The CDR3 spells CASSLVLAGGGEFF. CDR3 coding DNA: TGCGCCAGCAGCTTGGTGTTAGCGGGGGGCGGTGAGTTCTTC.

The chain couples TRBV4-2 to TRBJ2-7; D is possibly TRBD2 (5 bases). V dropped 0 bases and J dropped 0 bases, with 9 bases sitting between them. This CDR3 is built from 15 residues. Germline V lookup: CDR1 LGHNA, CDR2 YNFKEQ. CDR3 amino acids: CASSQEAGVSYEQYF. CDR3 bases: TGTGCCAGCAGCCAAGAAGCCGGGGTCTCCTACGAGCAGTACTTC.

Here the CDR3 reads CATSNGYEQYF. CDR3 nucleotide sequence: TGTGCCACCAGCAATGGCTACGAGCAGTACTTC. The chain couples TRBV15 to TRBJ2-7; D unresolved. CDR3 length: 11 amino acids. In germline, CDR1 is LNHNV, CDR2 YYDKDF (reference sequence). V was pared by 4 bases and J by 3 bases, with 4 bases between.

This chain links TRBV6-2 or TRBV6-3 with TRBJ1-5; TRBD1 agrees at 7 bases. CDR1 MNHEY and CDR2 SVGEGT come from the germline V gene. The CDR3 covers 14 residues. The junction had 6 bases not matched to a gene; V was cut back by 6 bases and J by 4 bases. In DNA, the CDR3 is TGTGCCAGCAGCGAACTACAGGGGAATCAGCCCCAGCATTTT. Its translation: CASSELQGNQPQHF.

This clonotype was counted at least ten times. Germline is not matched at one junction end, which may reflect a read error. V is TRBV5-1 and J is TRBJ2-7; 7 nucleotides match TRBD1. Germline V lookup: CDR1 SGHRS, CDR2 YFSETQ. The CDR3 loop spans 15 amino acids. CDR3 loop: CASSLVSGGSYEQYF. The CDR3 coding sequence is TGTGCCAGCAGCTTAGTTTCAGGGGGCTCCTACGAGCAGTACTTC.

The V call is TRBV3-1, the J call TRBJ2-4; a weak D match, TRBD2 (6 bases). Between the trimmed V and J ends, which lost 1 base and 6 bases, there was a span of 7 bases. Germline lookup yields CDR1 LGHDT and CDR2 YNNKEL (reference sequence). The CDR3 spans 13 residues. The CDR3 coding sequence is TGTGCCAGCAGCCAAGCTAGCGTAAACATTCAGTACTTC. It encodes CASSQASVNIQYF.

The DNA for the CDR3 is TGTGCCAGCAGCCAAGTTTTTGGAGCCAATCAGCCCCAGCATTTT. It specifies CASSQVFGANQPQHF. The chain carries TRBV3-1 and TRBJ1-5; D gene uncertain. This CDR3 spans 15 amino acids. CDR1 and CDR2 from the germline V gene are LGHDT and YNNKEL (reference sequence). The ends were cut back, 1 base at V and 3 bases at J, with 10 bases in the middle.